This T cell receptor (beta chain) originates from a study of OX40 agonist ivuxolimab in advanced cancers. Study details: Intravenous ivuxolimab at 0.01 to 10 mg/kg was given to patients every 2 weeks. General study results and limits: People who partly responded at 0.1-3.0 mg/kg had some of the least clonal expansion seen. Still undetermined is the antigen specificity of the expanded peripheral T cells. CD8+ T cells averaged more expanded clones than CD4+.

V lost 5 bases and J lost 9, with 8 bases in between. There are 11 residues in the CDR3. Germline V gene lookup returns CDR1 SGHVS and CDR2 FQNEAQ. About this clone itself: Its antigen is still unknown.

Profiling relied on immunoSEQ multiplex PCR, and the TCRdb table lists in-frame clones only, not all of them. Among 89,000 or so clones, approximately 86% were seen once, and the ten largest hold roughly 0.8%. Here the sequenced sample was CD4+ or CD8+ T cells sorted from blood, taken in a trial of the OX40 agonist ivuxolimab. The rearrangement links TRBV7-8 to TRBJ2-1, with D possibly matching TRBD1 (5 bases). The TCR comes from an adult with an advanced solid tumor such as melanoma, head and neck, liver or kidney cancer. This CDR3 is CASSPRGEQFF. The DNA for the CDR3 is TGTGCCAGCAGCCCTAGGGGTGAGCAGTTCTTC.